This T cell receptor beta chain was found in a study of T cell changes during pregnancy in multiple sclerosis. The CDR3 runs 15 residues. Germline V gene lookup returns CDR1 LNHDA and CDR2 SQIVND (reference sequence). The J segment lost 3 bases and the V segment lost 6 bases, leaving 10 bases of the junction unmatched. Some clones are missing from TCRdb's copy, which holds only in-frame ones; the method was immunoSEQ multiplex PCR. The sample shows over 35,000 clones, 90% to 95% of them seen only once. The clonotype was recovered from a female donor with multiple sclerosis, enrolled in a pregnancy study. The chain uses TRBV19 and TRBJ1-1; TRBD1 agrees at 7 bases. The sample consisted of CD8+ T cells from peripheral blood mononuclear cells, taken before pregnancy. The CDR3 spells CASSLNLQGYTEAFF. CDR3 nucleotide sequence: TGTGCCAGTAGCCTAAACCTACAGGGGTACACTGAAGCTTTCTTT.